The rows below give T cell receptor beta chains drawn from one sample of a study of CD8+CD57+ T cells in acquired aplastic anemia. TCRdb re-called the reads with MiXCR, one entry per CDR3 protein. The table includes around 500,000 distinct CDR3 sequences, more than 25% detected once. Sequencing was done on a sample of sorted CD4+, CD8+, or CD8+CD57+ T cells (not recorded which) from PBMCs. These receptors were collected from a human donor with aplastic anemia. The CDR3 runs from the conserved cysteine through the conserved F or W. Fields, in order: J gene, clone size, V gene, D gene, CDR3 protein, CDR3 DNA. D genes are given only for firm matches. Size is stated for part of the rows, as once, few or many counts, or as a class when the clone is expanded.

J gene: TRBJ1-4
clone size: NA
V gene: TRBV6-2/TRBV6-3
D gene: NA
CDR3 protein: CASMRVATNEKLFF
CDR3 DNA: TGTGCCAGCATGAGAGTTGCAACTAATGAAAAGCTGTTTTTT

J gene: TRBJ2-1
clone size: NA
V gene: TRBV6-4
D gene: NA
CDR3 protein: CASRDLSGSSYNEQFF
CDR3 DNA: TGTGCCAGCAGAGACCTGAGCGGCAGCTCCTACAATGAGCAGTTCTTC

J gene: TRBJ1-1
clone size: NA
V gene: TRBV5-1
D gene: TRBD1
CDR3 protein: CASSPDRGGLAEAFF
CDR3 DNA: TGCGCCAGCAGCCCGGACAGGGGAGGATTGGCTGAAGCTTTCTTT

J gene: TRBJ1-1
clone size: NA
V gene: TRBV6-2/TRBV6-3
D gene: NA
CDR3 protein: CASSYHGSRALNTEAFF
CDR3 DNA: TGTGCCAGCAGTTACCACGGGTCCAGGGCCCTGAACACTGAAGCTTTCTTT

J gene: TRBJ1-4
clone size: few
V gene: TRBV24-1
D gene: NA
CDR3 protein: CATSANSNEKLFF
CDR3 DNA: TGTGCCACCAGTGCGAATTCGAATGAAAAACTGTTTTTT

J gene: TRBJ2-1
clone size: few
V gene: TRBV4-2
D gene: NA
CDR3 protein: CASSQGSGEVSEQFF
CDR3 DNA: TGTGCCAGCAGCCAAGGATCAGGGGAAGTCAGTGAGCAGTTCTTC

J gene: TRBJ2-7
clone size: many
V gene: TRBV29-1
D gene: NA
CDR3 protein: CSVESTAQHEQYF
CDR3 DNA: TGCAGCGTTGAATCGACAGCCCAACACGAGCAGTACTTC

J gene: TRBJ2-3
clone size: NA
V gene: TRBV6-1
D gene: TRBD2
CDR3 protein: CASSDREGTDTQYF
CDR3 DNA: TGTGCCAGCAGTGACAGGGAGGGGACAGATACGCAGTATTTT

J gene: TRBJ1-2
clone size: NA
V gene: TRBV5-1
D gene: NA
CDR3 protein: CASSAARLYGYTF
CDR3 DNA: TGCGCCAGCAGCGCGGCTCGGTTGTATGGCTACACCTTC

J gene: TRBJ2-5
clone size: many
V gene: TRBV7-9
D gene: TRBD2
CDR3 protein: CARTAGVGETQYF
CDR3 DNA: TGTGCCAGAACGGCGGGGGTCGGGGAGACCCAGTACTTC

J gene: TRBJ1-3
clone size: NA
V gene: TRBV10-3
D gene: NA
CDR3 protein: CAISYRPGHTIYF
CDR3 DNA: TGTGCCATCAGTTACAGGCCGGGACACACCATATATTTT

J gene: TRBJ2-5
clone size: NA
V gene: TRBV5-5
D gene: TRBD2
CDR3 protein: CASSLGTSGTIIVF
CDR3 DNA: TGTGCCAGCAGCTTGGGAACTAGCGGGACCATTATTGTCTTC

J gene: TRBJ2-7
clone size: many
V gene: TRBV20-1
D gene: NA
CDR3 protein: CSATRTYEQYF
CDR3 DNA: TGCAGTGCTACAAGAACTTACGAGCAGTACTTC

J gene: TRBJ2-2
clone size: NA
V gene: TRBV5-1
D gene: NA
CDR3 protein: CASSSGDNGELFF
CDR3 DNA: TGCGCCAGCAGCTCCGGGGACAACGGGGAGCTGTTTTTT

J gene: TRBJ1-3
clone size: NA
V gene: TRBV6-1
D gene: NA
CDR3 protein: CASSSRGDTIYF
CDR3 DNA: TGTGCCAGTTCTTCACGAGGGGACACCATATATTTT

J gene: TRBJ1-1
clone size: NA
V gene: TRBV2
D gene: NA
CDR3 protein: CARLQGRSTEAFF
CDR3 DNA: TGTGCCAGACTACAGGGTAGATCCACTGAAGCTTTCTTT

J gene: TRBJ1-1
clone size: few
V gene: TRBV7-2
D gene: TRBD1
CDR3 protein: CASSSGQQGTNTEAFF
CDR3 DNA: TGTGCCAGCAGCTCAGGCCAACAGGGGACGAACACTGAAGCTTTCTTT

J gene: TRBJ2-2
clone size: few
V gene: TRBV19
D gene: TRBD1
CDR3 protein: CASQGAQNTGELFF
CDR3 DNA: TGTGCCAGTCAGGGGGCGCAGAACACCGGGGAGCTGTTTTTT

J gene: TRBJ1-2
clone size: few
V gene: TRBV30
D gene: NA
CDR3 protein: CAWSDPRVRGYTF
CDR3 DNA: TGTGCCTGGAGTGACCCCAGGGTGAGGGGCTACACCTTC

J gene: TRBJ2-7
clone size: many
V gene: TRBV10-3
D gene: NA
CDR3 protein: CAISESGTDEQYF
CDR3 DNA: TGTGCCATCAGTGAGTCAGGGACTGACGAGCAGTACTTC

J gene: TRBJ1-4
clone size: few
V gene: TRBV10-3
D gene: NA
CDR3 protein: CAASRGRSEKLFF
CDR3 DNA: TGTGCCGCAAGCAGGGGACGGAGTGAAAAACTGTTTTTT

J gene: TRBJ2-5
clone size: NA
V gene: TRBV29-1
D gene: NA
CDR3 protein: CSVGFGGTQYF
CDR3 DNA: TGCAGCGTTGGATTTGGGGGGACCCAGTACTTC

J gene: TRBJ1-1
clone size: many
V gene: TRBV7-2
D gene: NA
CDR3 protein: CASSLSWEAFF
CDR3 DNA: TGTGCCAGCAGCTTAAGTTGGGAAGCTTTCTTT

J gene: TRBJ2-1
clone size: few
V gene: TRBV20-1
D gene: TRBD2
CDR3 protein: CSARTSGADNEQFF
CDR3 DNA: TGCAGTGCTAGGACTAGCGGGGCAGACAATGAGCAGTTCTTC

J gene: TRBJ1-3
clone size: NA
V gene: TRBV2
D gene: NA
CDR3 protein: CASGMVISGNTIYF
CDR3 DNA: TGTGCCAGCGGTATGGTGATCTCTGGAAACACCATATATTTT

J gene: TRBJ2-7
clone size: many
V gene: TRBV13
D gene: NA
CDR3 protein: CASSLEGNSYEQYF
CDR3 DNA: TGTGCCAGCAGCTTGGAGGGAAACTCCTACGAGCAGTACTTC

J gene: TRBJ2-7
clone size: many
V gene: TRBV20-1
D gene: NA
CDR3 protein: CSETDGLTYEQYF
CDR3 DNA: TGCAGTGAGACGGACGGACTTACCTACGAGCAGTACTTC

J gene: TRBJ1-4
clone size: NA
V gene: TRBV30
D gene: TRBD1
CDR3 protein: CAWGGTGRLFF
CDR3 DNA: TGTGCCTGGGGGGGGACAGGGCGACTGTTTTTT

J gene: TRBJ1-2
clone size: NA
V gene: TRBV4-3
D gene: NA
CDR3 protein: CASSQDPDVGGYTF
CDR3 DNA: TGCGCCAGCAGCCAAGACCCGGACGTTGGTGGCTACACCTTC

J gene: TRBJ1-4
clone size: many
V gene: TRBV15
D gene: NA
CDR3 protein: CATSRVGLDEKLFF
CDR3 DNA: TGTGCCACCAGCAGGGTAGGGCTGGATGAAAAACTGTTTTTT

J gene: TRBJ1-5
clone size: NA
V gene: TRBV10-3
D gene: TRBD1
CDR3 protein: CAISDKGQSRETQHF
CDR3 DNA: TGTGCCATCAGTGATAAGGGACAGTCCAGAGAGACCCAGCATTTT